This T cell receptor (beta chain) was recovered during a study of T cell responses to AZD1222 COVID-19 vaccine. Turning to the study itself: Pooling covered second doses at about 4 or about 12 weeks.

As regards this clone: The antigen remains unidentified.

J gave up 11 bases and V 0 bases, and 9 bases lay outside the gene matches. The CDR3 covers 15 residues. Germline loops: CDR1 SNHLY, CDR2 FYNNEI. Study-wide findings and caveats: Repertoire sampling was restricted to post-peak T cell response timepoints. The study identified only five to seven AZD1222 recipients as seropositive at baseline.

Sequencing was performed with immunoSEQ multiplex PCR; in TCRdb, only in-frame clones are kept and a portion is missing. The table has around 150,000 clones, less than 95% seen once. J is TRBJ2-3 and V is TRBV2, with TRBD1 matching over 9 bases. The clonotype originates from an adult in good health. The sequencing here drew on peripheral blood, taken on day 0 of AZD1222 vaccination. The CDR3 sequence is CASSEAASGTGRQYF. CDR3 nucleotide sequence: TGTGCCAGCAGTGAAGCGGCGTCTGGGACAGGGAGGCAGTATTTT.